These 20 T cell receptor beta chains originate from one sample sequenced in a study of cytomegalovirus exposure and HLA in healthy donors. Both 60 Vbeta primers and 13 Jbeta primers went into the PCR. The repertoire was sequenced with immunoSEQ multiplex PCR; TCRdb's copy has only in-frame clones and lacks some. This sample has some 180,000 clones; 75% to 80% occur once, and the top ten carry roughly 15%. The specimen was PBMCs. The source is a young woman in good health and CMV-seropositive.

The gene calls are TRBV30 and TRBJ2-7; 11 bases are a match to TRBD2. The CDR3 consists of 17 residues. In germline, CDR1 is GTSNPN, CDR2 SVGIG (reference sequence). Germline trimming cut 5 bases from V and 5 bases from J; bases unmatched to any gene: 17. CDR3 nucleotide sequence: TGTGCCTGGTCGACAGGGGTTAGCGGGAGGGCCAGAGACGAGCAGTACTTC. Its translation: CAWSTGVSGRARDEQYF.

The chain couples TRBV20-1 to TRBJ2-1; possibly TRBD1 for D (5 bases). The CDR3 is made up of 11 amino acids. Germline V gene sequence: CDR1 DFQATT, CDR2 SNEGSKA (reference sequence). V lost 3 bases and J lost 7, with 7 bases in between. The CDR3 DNA follows: TGCAGTGCTAGGGGGCCTAATGAGCAGTTCTTC. Translating it yields CSARGPNEQFF.

The chain combines TRBV2 with TRBJ1-2; TRBD1 is a possible D gene (6 bases). Germline V gene data show CDR1 as SNHLY and CDR2 as FYNNEI. Trimming pared 0 bases from V and 4 bases from J, leaving 15 bases between. This CDR3 region has 16 residues. The CDR3 bases are TGTGCCAGCAGTGAAGCGCGAACAGGGTTGAGCTATGGCTACACCTTC. Its translation is CASSEARTGLSYGYTF.

V gene TRBV5-1 combines with J gene TRBJ2-1; 12 nucleotides match TRBD2. The CDR3 sequence is 17 residues long. The germline gives CDR1 SGHRS, CDR2 YFSETQ. V lost 4 bases and J lost 4; bases outside the gene matches: 9. The CDR3 DNA follows: TGCGCCAGCAGCGAATTCCGGACTAGCGGGGCTTACAATGAGCAGTTCTTC. Protein product: CASSEFRTSGAYNEQFF.

This chain connects TRBV5-1 to TRBJ2-5; weak D call: TRBD2 (6 bases). This CDR3 is built from 15 residues. Germline V gene sequence: CDR1 SGHRS, CDR2 YFSETQ. V was cut by 4 bases and J by 1 base, with 14 bases left in between. The CDR3 region is CASSAGLLGQETQYF. For the CDR3, the DNA is TGCGCCAGCAGCGCCGGACTATTAGGCCAAGAGACCCAGTACTTC. The full variable domain, rest sourced from reference TRBV5-1 and TRBJ2-5, is KAGVTQTPRYLIKTRGQQVTLSCSPISGHRSVSWYQQTPGQGLQFLFEYFSETQRNKGNFPGRFSGRQFSNSRSEMNVSTLELGDSALYLCASSAGLLGQETQYFGPGTRLLVL.

This chain joins TRBV4-2 and TRBJ2-3, with 9 bases that match TRBD2. The junction had 11 bases not matched to a gene; V was cut back by 1 base and J by 3 bases. CDR1 and CDR2 from the germline V gene are LGHNA and YNFKEQ. The CDR3 sequence is 18 residues long. CDR3 residues: CASSQVVGLATQTDTQYF. CDR3 in DNA: TGTGCCAGCAGCCAAGTCGTTGGACTAGCGACCCAAACAGATACGCAGTATTTT.

The rearrangement links TRBV6-6 to TRBJ1-2; 8 bases fit TRBD1. Trimming took 6 bases from V and 4 from J; bases not matched to a gene: 7. Germline CDR1 reads MNHNY; CDR2 reads SVGAGI (reference sequence). CDR3 length: 14 residues. CDR3 coding DNA: TGTGCCAGCAGAGGGACAGGCGTCTTCTATGGCTACACCTTC. This gives the protein CASRGTGVFYGYTF.

The genes are TRBV5-1 and TRBJ2-5; D call uncertain. Germline lookup yields CDR1 SGHRS and CDR2 YFSETQ. Trimming took 0 bases from V and 7 from J, leaving 16 bases between them. The CDR3 totals 15 residues. CDR3 sequence reads: CASSLGAGYKVTQYF. CDR3 nucleotides: TGCGCCAGCAGCTTGGGGGCAGGATACAAAGTGACCCAGTACTTC.

This clone was observed a single time. J is TRBJ2-6 and V is TRBV11-2, with D possibly matching TRBD2 (6 bases). The germline CDR1 and CDR2 sequences are SGHAT and FQNNGV. Between the trimmed V and J ends, which lost 1 base and 2 bases, there was a span of 6 bases. The CDR3 is 15 amino acids. In nucleotides, the CDR3 is TGTGCCAGCAGCTTAGGGGGGGCTGGGGCCAACGTCCTGACTTTC. Encoded protein: CASSLGGAGANVLTF.

This chain uses TRBV11-2 with TRBJ1-3; 8 bases line up with TRBD1. J lost 4 bases, V lost 5 bases, and 4 bases had no gene match. Germline V gives CDR1 SGHAT, CDR2 FQNNGV. The CDR3 totals 14 residues. The CDR3 DNA reads TGTGCCAGCAGCACGCAGGGGGCGGGAAACACCATATATTTT. Its protein product is CASSTQGAGNTIYF.

The CDR3 DNA reads TGTGCCAGCTCACCGTCAGGGGGCAACACTGAAGCTTTCTTT. Amino acid sequence: CASSPSGGNTEAFF. The chain joins TRBV18 to TRBJ1-1; the match to TRBD1 covers 8 bases. V trimming: 3 bases; J trimming: 2 bases; junction bases outside the gene matches: 2. Per germline, CDR1 KGHSH and CDR2 LQKENI. The CDR3 length is 14 residues.

The CDR3 spells CASSHSSGTVAYEQYF. CDR3 sequence (DNA): TGTGCCAGCAGCCATAGCTCCGGGACAGTTGCCTACGAGCAGTACTTC. V is TRBV4-2 and J is TRBJ2-7; 7 bases agree with TRBD1. CDR1 LGHNA and CDR2 YNFKEQ come from the germline V gene. J lost 2 bases, V lost 3 bases, and 10 bases had no gene match. The CDR3 has 16 residues.

This clone has only one observation. V and J are TRBV5-1 and TRBJ2-7; 8 bases are shared with TRBD2. The CDR3 runs 15 residues. Unmatched junction bases numbered 7, after V lost 1 base and J lost 4 bases. From germline, CDR1 is SGHRS and CDR2 YFSETQ. CDR3 protein: CASSLLSGGAYEQYF. The CDR3 DNA sequence: TGCGCCAGCAGCTTGTTAAGCGGGGGCGCTTACGAGCAGTACTTC.

This rearrangement joins TRBV9 to TRBJ2-7; the D gene is possibly TRBD1 (5 bases). V shed 5 bases and J shed 6 bases, with 15 bases lying between them. The CDR3 sequence is 13 residues long. CDR1 is SGDLS and CDR2 is YYNGEE in the germline V gene. DNA for the CDR3: TGTGCCAGCAGTTCCTACAGGAGTTGCGAGCAGTACTTC. Translation: CASSSYRSCEQYF. The complete variable domain, with remaining parts taken from reference TRBV9 and TRBJ2-7, reads DSGVTQTPKHLITATGQRVTLRCSPRSGDLSVYWYQQSLDQGLQFLIQYYNGEERAKGNILERFSAQQFPDLHSELNLSSLELGDSALYFCASSSYRSCEQYFGPGTRLTVT.

This rearrangement joins TRBV2 to TRBJ2-7, with D tentatively TRBD1 (5 bases). In germline, CDR1 is SNHLY, CDR2 FYNNEI. Trimming left V 7 bases short and J 3 bases short, with 19 bases between. This CDR3 comprises 15 residues. CDR3 nucleotides: TGTGCCAGCAACCCATTTGGGGCCAAAAGCTACGAGCAGTACTTC. It is translated as CASNPFGAKSYEQYF.

The chain has TRBV28 and TRBJ1-5; the D gene is possibly TRBD1 (5 bases). V lost 4 bases, J lost 5 bases, and 12 bases lay in between. Germline lookup yields CDR1 MDHEN and CDR2 SYDVKM. The CDR3 sequence is 14 residues long. This chain's CDR3 is CASSSFLGDQPQHF. The CDR3 DNA reads as TGTGCCAGCAGTTCCTTCCTAGGGGATCAGCCCCAGCATTTT.

This clone came up a few times. V is TRBV12-5 and J is TRBJ1-2; 7 bases line up with TRBD1. Germline loops: CDR1 LGHNT, CDR2 FRNRAP. This CDR3 region has 12 residues. Trimming cost V 1 base and J 12 bases; bases outside gene matches: 5. This CDR3 is CASGLDRGRNTF. The CDR3 DNA sequence: TGTGCTAGTGGTTTGGACAGGGGTCGGAACACCTTC.

This sequence joins TRBV28 and TRBJ2-1; 7 bases map to TRBD1. CDR3 size: 11 residues. Germline assignment: CDR1 MDHEN and CDR2 SYDVKM. Unmatched junction bases numbered 7, after V lost 4 bases and J lost 16 bases. The CDR3 sequence: CASSSADREFF. In DNA, the CDR3 is TGTGCCAGCAGTTCCGCCGACAGGGAATTCTTC.

This chain connects TRBV6-4 to TRBJ1-5; no definite D call. With 3 bases removed from V and 9 bases from J, the gap between germline ends came to 18 bases. This CDR3 is 15 amino acids long. CDR1 MRHNA and CDR2 SNTAGT come from the germline V gene. The CDR3 DNA is TGTGCCAGCAGTGATTCGGGAACCCTGGGGTGGCCCCAGCATTTT. Translated, it gives CASSDSGTLGWPQHF.

In DNA, the CDR3 is TGCGCCCGCTGGGACTCCCAAAGGAGCTCCTACAATGAGCAGTTCTTC. Translated: CARWDSQRSSYNEQFF. The genes are TRBV10-2 and TRBJ2-1, with a weak D call TRBD2 (6 bases). The germline CDR1 and CDR2 sequences are WSHSY and SAAADI. The CDR3 is 16 amino acids. Trimming took off 11 bases at V and 0 bases at J, with 20 bases between the two ends.